This T cell receptor beta chain originates from a study of T cells in Graves' hyperthyroidism and ophthalmopathy. TCR beta CDR3 sequences were amplified from RNA transcripts. HTBI primers were used for first-round RT-PCR of the TCR CDR3. Via MiXCR, TCRdb re-called the multiplex PCR reads, giving one row per CDR3 protein. The profile covers roughly 290,000 distinct CDR3 sequences, with around 13% appearing a single time and 7.9% taken by the ten largest. V shed 5 bases and J 2 bases; nucleotides not matched to a gene: 7. This CDR3 is built from 16 residues. Germline CDR1 reads MGHRA; CDR2 reads YSYEKL.

Sequenced material: blood. The chain employs TRBV4-1 and TRBJ1-3, with 9 bases lining up with TRBD1. The sequence was collected from a woman in her thirties or forties with Graves' hyperthyroidism. CDR3 nucleotides: TGCGCCAGCAGCTTCCAGGGACAGGGTCCTGGAAACACCATATATTTT. Protein: CASSFQGQGPGNTIYF.